This section outlines one T cell receptor (beta chain) sequence together with its context. What it recognizes is unknown. These data are taken from a study of shared clonotypes between healthy human individuals. Germline CDR1 reads SGHTA; CDR2 reads FQGNSA. The CDR3 has 16 amino acids. V was pared by 1 base and J by 6 bases, with 11 bases of the junction left unmatched. Study-level results: The naive CD4 repertoires of a few donors were compared, and approximately 5.3% of clonotypes were shared. Exclusively blood specimens were collected; tissue repertoires likely differ.

At a deep level, the assay was run. Original handling: Junction-only sequences without quality scores came from ImmunoSEQ, so filtering differed. Produced via immunoSEQ multiplex PCR; TCRdb's table is partial and in-frame only. Clone size and the V and J calls come from that table; the DNA yielded D and trimming. Among 2 million to 3 million clones listed, 93% were seen once. The TCR sequence derives from a man aged 18 to 30 in good health. Some clones in this sample may be carry-over from other donors' samples. Specimen: naive CD4+ T cells from PBMCs. Subset here: CD45RA+ positively selected. The chain couples TRBV7-2 to TRBJ2-7; TRBD1 matches 8 bases. The CDR3 DNA sequence: TGTGCCAGCAGCTTAGAGGTGACAGGGGCCCGTTCCGAGCAGTACTTC. This sequence encodes CASSLEVTGARSEQYF.